There are many counts of the clone carrying this T cell receptor (beta chain). As yet, its antigen is unknown. This record belongs to a study of T cells in Graves' hyperthyroidism and ophthalmopathy. Study-wide context: At the time of initial diagnosis and before any treatment, peripheral blood was collected. Overall study results and limits: Blood held most thyroid clonotypes expanded above 0.001 frequency. Stable hyperthyroidism and ophthalmopathy were separated using 13 V-J signatures.

Using RNA transcripts as the source, TCR beta CDR3 regions were amplified. Using the HTBI primer set, a first-round RT-PCR was run on the TCR CDR3. TCRdb fed the multiplex PCR reads into MiXCR, producing one record per CDR3 protein. The table shows roughly 800,000 distinct CDR3 sequences, with roughly 37% occurring only once. V lost 7 bases to trimming and J lost 4 bases, with 13 bases between them. Looked up from germline, CDR1 is SEHNR and CDR2 is FQNEAQ (reference sequence). CDR3 size: 13 residues. V usage is TRBV7-9 and J usage is TRBJ1-2; tentatively, D is TRBD1 (6 bases). The TCR comes from a man younger than 35 with Graves' hyperthyroidism. The sequenced sample was blood. The CDR3 is CASKAGEGYGYTF. CDR3 sequence (DNA): TGTGCCAGCAAGGCAGGGGAAGGCTATGGCTACACCTTC.